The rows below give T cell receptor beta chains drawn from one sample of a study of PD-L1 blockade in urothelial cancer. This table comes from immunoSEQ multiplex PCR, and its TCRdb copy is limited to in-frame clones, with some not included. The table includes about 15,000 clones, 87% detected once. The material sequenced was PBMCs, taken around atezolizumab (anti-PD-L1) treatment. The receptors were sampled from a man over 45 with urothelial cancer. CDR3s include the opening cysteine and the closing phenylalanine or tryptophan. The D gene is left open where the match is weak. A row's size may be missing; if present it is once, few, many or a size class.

CASSLGVHEQYF TGTGCCAGCAGCTTGGGCGTCCACGAGCAGTACTTC . TRBV5-6 . TRBJ2-7
CASSGTVPYEQYF TGTGCCAGCAGTGGTACGGTTCCCTACGAGCAGTACTTC . TRBV25-1 . TRBJ2-7
CAWSVRGPEQYF TGTGCCTGGAGTGTGAGAGGTCCCGAGCAGTACTTC . TRBV30 . TRBJ2-7
CASSRDLGVNTEAFF TGTGCCAGTAGTCGCGACCTAGGAGTGAACACTGAAGCTTTCTTT . TRBV19 . TRBJ1-1
CASISFSGRDNEQFF TGTGCCAGCATTTCCTTTAGCGGGAGAGATAATGAGCAGTTCTTC . TRBV6-6 TRBD2 TRBJ2-1
CASSWDRVGEKLFF TGCGCCAGCAGCTGGGACAGGGTTGGCGAAAAACTGTTTTTT . TRBV5-1 TRBD1 TRBJ1-4
CASSARAGELFF TGCGCCAGCAGCGCCAGGGCCGGGGAGCTGTTTTTT . TRBV5-1 . TRBJ2-2
CASSLGRREEQYF TGTGCCAGCAGCTTAGGACGGAGGGAGGAGCAGTACTTC . TRBV11-3 . TRBJ2-7
CASSVGFRVNEQFF TGTGCCAGCAGCGTAGGGTTCCGAGTTAATGAGCAGTTCTTC . TRBV9 . TRBJ2-1
CASSIGGLASPYEQYF TGTGCCAGTAGTATAGGGGGACTAGCGTCCCCCTACGAGCAGTACTTC . TRBV19 TRBD2 TRBJ2-7
CASSLILSGADTQYF TGTGCCAGCAGTTTAATACTTAGCGGGGCAGATACGCAGTATTTT once TRBV6-5 TRBD2 TRBJ2-3
CASSQVGQNYGYTF TGTGCCAGCAGCCAAGTTGGGCAGAACTATGGCTACACCTTC few TRBV14 . TRBJ1-2
CASSLRGNAYEQYF TGTGCCAGCAGCTTAAGGGGGAACGCCTACGAGCAGTACTTC few TRBV5-6 . TRBJ2-7
CASSQTGQGVDYGYTF TGTGCCAGTAGTCAAACGGGACAGGGGGTCGACTATGGCTACACCTTC once TRBV19 TRBD1 TRBJ1-2
CASSVSRGISGDTQYF TGTGCCAGCAGCGTATCTAGGGGTATTTCAGGAGATACGCAGTATTTT once TRBV9 . TRBJ2-3
CASNLAGGWAETQYF TGTGCCAGCAACCTAGCGGGAGGGTGGGCAGAGACCCAGTACTTC . TRBV7-2 TRBD2 TRBJ2-5
CTSSRRPQGPYEQYF TGCACCAGCAGCCGACGACCACAGGGGCCCTACGAGCAGTACTTC . TRBV1 . TRBJ2-7
CASSLFSGGVSGANVLTF TGTGCCAGCAGCTTATTCAGCGGGGGAGTCTCTGGGGCCAACGTCCTGACTTTC . TRBV7-6 TRBD2 TRBJ2-6
CASSPAGRATEAFF TGCGCCAGCAGCCCGGCGGGGAGGGCCACTGAAGCTTTCTTT . TRBV5-1 . TRBJ1-1
CASSLARGGTEAFF TGTGCCAGCAGCTTAGCGAGAGGGGGAACTGAAGCTTTCTTT . TRBV7-8 . TRBJ1-1
CASSYGTGAQETQYF TGTGCCAGCAGCTACGGGACAGGGGCGCAAGAGACCCAGTACTTC once TRBV7-9 TRBD1 TRBJ2-5
CASSEALGQATPYGYTF TGTGCCAGCAGTGAAGCCCTCGGACAGGCGACACCTTATGGCTACACCTTC . TRBV6-1 TRBD1 TRBJ1-2
CASGSPGTGELFF TGTGCCAGCGGAAGTCCCGGGACCGGGGAGCTGTTTTTT . TRBV25-1 . TRBJ2-2
CASSHPGEQFF TGTGCCAGCAGCCACCCGGGTGAGCAGTTCTTC . TRBV11-1 . TRBJ2-1
CASSLTGGSGELFF TGCGCCAGCAGCTTGACAGGGGGCAGCGGGGAGCTGTTTTTT . TRBV5-1 TRBD1 TRBJ2-2
CASSPSGGLLYEQYF TGTGCCAGCTCACCGAGCGGGGGTTTGCTCTACGAGCAGTACTTC . TRBV18 TRBD2 TRBJ2-7
CASRISGGASPETQYF TGTGCCAGTAGGATTAGCGGGGGGGCCTCTCCTGAGACCCAGTACTTC . TRBV19 TRBD2 TRBJ2-5
CASSLSLIPSEQYF TGTGCCAGCAGCTTGTCACTTATACCAAGCGAGCAGTACTTC . TRBV5-4 . TRBJ2-7
CASSSERGTTYEQYF TGTGCCAGCAGTTCCGAGCGGGGAACGACCTACGAGCAGTACTTC . TRBV28 TRBD2 TRBJ2-7
CASSQTGGLAGGGYEQYF TGTGCCAGCAGCCAGACCGGGGGACTAGCGGGAGGAGGCTACGAGCAGTACTTC . TRBV14 TRBD2 TRBJ2-7
CASSLWTGGPSDTQYF TGTGCCAGCAGTTTATGGACAGGGGGTCCCTCGGATACGCAGTATTTT . TRBV27 TRBD1 TRBJ2-3
CASKPGTTPWNEQFF TGCGCCAGCAAACCCGGGACTACCCCATGGAATGAGCAGTTCTTC . TRBV5-1 TRBD2 TRBJ2-1
CASSALAGGDEQFF TGTGCCAGCAGCGCACTAGCGGGGGGCGATGAGCAGTTCTTC . TRBV9 TRBD2 TRBJ2-1
CASSTTGGTRTYEQYF TGTGCCAGCAGCACGACTGGCGGGACCCGTACCTACGAGCAGTACTTC . TRBV7-9 . TRBJ2-7
CSALLALNTGELFF TGCAGCGCCTTACTAGCGCTAAACACCGGGGAGCTGTTTTTT few TRBV29-1 TRBD2 TRBJ2-2
CASIPSALAGGYNEQFF TGTGCCAGCATCCCCTCTGCTCTCGCGGGGGGATACAATGAGCAGTTCTTC . TRBV2 TRBD2 TRBJ2-1
CASSHGDRGAEKLFF TGCGCCAGCAGCCACGGGGACAGGGGCGCTGAAAAACTGTTTTTT . TRBV4-1 TRBD1 TRBJ1-4
CASALATGRPYEQYF TGTGCCAGCGCACTAGCTACGGGTCGGCCCTACGAGCAGTACTTC . TRBV28 . TRBJ2-7
CASSLGGDEQYF TGCGCCAGCAGCTTGGGGGGCGACGAGCAGTACTTC . TRBV5-1 . TRBJ2-7
CASSAKDRVNTGELFF TGCGCCAGCAGTGCCAAGGACAGGGTGAACACCGGGGAGCTGTTTTTT . TRBV10-2 TRBD1 TRBJ2-2
CASSSGTGNQPQHF TGTGCCAGCAGCTCAGGGACAGGGAATCAGCCCCAGCATTTT . TRBV7-8 TRBD1 TRBJ1-5
CASTLTRASGNIQYF TGTGCCAGCACCCTTACTCGGGCTAGCGGTAACATTCAGTACTTC . TRBV27 TRBD2 TRBJ2-4
CASSARLGGRINTQYF TGTGCCAGCAGCGCACGTCTGGGCGGGAGGATAAATACGCAGTATTTT . TRBV13 TRBD2 TRBJ2-3